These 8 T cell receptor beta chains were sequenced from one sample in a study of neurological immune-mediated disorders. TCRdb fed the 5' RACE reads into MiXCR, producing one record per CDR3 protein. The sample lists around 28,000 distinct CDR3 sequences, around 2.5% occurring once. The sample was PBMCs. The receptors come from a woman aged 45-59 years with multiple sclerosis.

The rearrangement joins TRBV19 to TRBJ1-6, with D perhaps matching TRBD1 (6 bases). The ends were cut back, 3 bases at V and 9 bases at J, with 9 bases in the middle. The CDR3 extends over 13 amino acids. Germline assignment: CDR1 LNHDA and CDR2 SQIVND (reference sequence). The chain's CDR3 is CASSMTGASPLHF. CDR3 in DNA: TGTGCCAGTAGTATGACAGGAGCTTCACCCCTCCACTTT.

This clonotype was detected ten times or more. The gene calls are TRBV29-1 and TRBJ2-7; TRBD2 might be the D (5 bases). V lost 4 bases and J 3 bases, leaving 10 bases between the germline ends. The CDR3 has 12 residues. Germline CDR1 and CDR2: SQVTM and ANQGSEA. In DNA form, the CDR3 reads TGCAGCGTTGTAGAGGGAAACTACGAGCAGTACTTC. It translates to CSVVEGNYEQYF.

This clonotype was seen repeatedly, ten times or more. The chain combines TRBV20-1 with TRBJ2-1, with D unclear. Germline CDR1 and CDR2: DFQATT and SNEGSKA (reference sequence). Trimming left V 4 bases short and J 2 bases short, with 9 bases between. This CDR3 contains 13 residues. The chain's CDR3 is CSAKGPAYNEQFF. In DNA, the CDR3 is TGCAGTGCTAAAGGACCAGCCTACAATGAGCAGTTCTTC.

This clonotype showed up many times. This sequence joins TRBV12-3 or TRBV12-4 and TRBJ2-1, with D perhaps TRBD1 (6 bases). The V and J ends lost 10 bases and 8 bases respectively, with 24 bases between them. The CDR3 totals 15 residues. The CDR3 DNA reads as TGTGCCACCGCTGGAGGACAGATTAAAAATGATGAGCAGTTCTTC. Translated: CATAGGQIKNDEQFF.

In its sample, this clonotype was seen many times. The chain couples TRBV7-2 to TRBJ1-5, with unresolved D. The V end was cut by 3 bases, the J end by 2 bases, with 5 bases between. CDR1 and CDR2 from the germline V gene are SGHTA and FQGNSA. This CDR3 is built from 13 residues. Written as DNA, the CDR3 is TGTGCCAGCAGCTTTGGGGGCAATCAGCCCCAGCATTTT. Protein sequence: CASSFGGNQPQHF.

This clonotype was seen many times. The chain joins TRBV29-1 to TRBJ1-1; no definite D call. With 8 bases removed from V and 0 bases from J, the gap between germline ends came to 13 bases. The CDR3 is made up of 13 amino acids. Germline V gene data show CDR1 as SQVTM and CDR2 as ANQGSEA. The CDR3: CSPGPSVNTEAFF. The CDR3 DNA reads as TGCAGCCCCGGGCCCTCAGTGAACACTGAAGCTTTCTTT.

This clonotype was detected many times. CDR3 nucleotides: TGTGCCAGCAGTTTAGGTGGGGCGAACATTCAGTACTTC. It is translated as CASSLGGANIQYF. The chain carries TRBV12-3 or TRBV12-4 and TRBJ2-4; perhaps TRBD1 as D (5 bases). The CDR3 runs to 13 residues. V lost 1 base, J lost 7 bases, and 8 bases lay in between.

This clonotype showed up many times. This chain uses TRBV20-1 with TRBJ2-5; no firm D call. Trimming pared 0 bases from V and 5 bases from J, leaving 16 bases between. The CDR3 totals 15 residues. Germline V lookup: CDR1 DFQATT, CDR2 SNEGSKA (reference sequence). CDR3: CSARDMVLSGETQYF. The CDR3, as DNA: TGCAGTGCTAGAGATATGGTCCTGTCGGGCGAGACCCAGTACTTC.